The source of this T cell receptor (beta chain) is a study of Graves' ophthalmopathy and Graves' hyperthyroidism. Study summary: If no ophthalmopathy appeared within 18 months of follow-up, hyperthyroidism was termed stable.

Beta-chain TCR CDR3 regions were amplified from RNA transcripts. The authors performed first-round RT-PCR with HTBI primers and then a second-round multiplex PCR. Via MiXCR, TCRdb re-called the multiplex PCR reads, giving one row per CDR3 protein. This sample has over a million distinct CDR3 sequences; roughly two fifths occur once, and the top ten carry over 8.5%. The germline V gene encodes CDR1 DFQATT and CDR2 SNEGSKA (reference sequence). This CDR3 contains 13 residues. Findings and caveats of the study: Blood also harbored most expanded thyroid clonotypes above 0.001 frequency. The model flagged ophthalmopathy progression at more than 70% sensitivity and 72% to 75% specificity.

For this clonotype: Its antigen is not identified. Given a much more abundant clone one base away, this may be a read error.

Orbital computed tomography, thyroid ultrasound, TRAb, serum thyroxine and clinical symptoms formed the basis of diagnosis. The V gene is TRBV20-1, the J gene TRBJ1-1; a weak D match, TRBD1 (6 bases). The sample taken for sequencing was peripheral blood or thyroid tissue (not recorded which). This receptor was obtained from an adult man with Graves' hyperthyroidism. CDR3 in DNA: TGCAGTGCTAGGATTACAGGGAACACTGAAGCTTCCTTT. Its translation is CSARITGNTEASF.